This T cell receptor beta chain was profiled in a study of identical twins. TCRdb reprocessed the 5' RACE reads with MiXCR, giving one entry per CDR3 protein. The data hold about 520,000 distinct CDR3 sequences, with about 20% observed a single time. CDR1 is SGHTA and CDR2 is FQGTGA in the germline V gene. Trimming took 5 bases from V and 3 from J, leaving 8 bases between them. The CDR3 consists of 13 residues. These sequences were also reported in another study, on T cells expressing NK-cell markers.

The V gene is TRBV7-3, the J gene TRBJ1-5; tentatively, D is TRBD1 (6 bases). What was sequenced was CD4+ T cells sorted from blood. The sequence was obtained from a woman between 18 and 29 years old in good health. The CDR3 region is CASSTGINQPQHF. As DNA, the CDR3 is TGTGCCAGCAGCACAGGGATCAATCAGCCCCAGCATTTT.